A selection of T cell receptor beta chains follows, all from one sample in a study of shared clonotypes between healthy human individuals. Profiling relied on immunoSEQ multiplex PCR, and the TCRdb table lists in-frame clones only, not all of them. Of millions of clones detected, just over 90% appear once; the ten largest clones hold around 0.4%. Sequenced input: naive CD4+ T cells from PBMCs. The receptors stem from a young man in good health. Some clones in this sample may be carry-over from other donors' samples. Both conserved end residues are part of each CDR3. The D gene is left open where the match is weak. Size is omitted from some rows. Given values are once, few, many or a class for expanded clones.

>.|TRBJ2-1|TRBV5-5|TRBD2
CASSWTSGVNEQFF
TGTGCCAGCAGCTGGACTAGCGGGGTCAATGAGCAGTTCTTC
>.|TRBJ1-1|TRBV6-1|.
CASSEHILNTEAFF
TGTGCCAGCAGTGAACACATATTGAACACTGAAGCTTTCTTT
>.|TRBJ1-1|TRBV15|TRBD1
CATSSGDRGEAFF
TGTGCCACCAGCAGCGGGGACAGGGGTGAAGCTTTCTTT
>.|TRBJ1-5|TRBV6-1|.
CASSGVGNQPQHF
TGTGCCAGCAGTGGTGTCGGGAATCAGCCCCAGCATTTT
>.|TRBJ1-1|TRBV7-9|TRBD1
CASSPQDRGPTTEAFF
TGTGCCAGCAGCCCACAGGACAGGGGACCCACCACTGAAGCTTTCTTT
>.|TRBJ1-2|TRBV5-1|.
CASSFQGKDYGYTF
TGCGCCAGCAGCTTTCAGGGGAAGGACTATGGCTACACCTTC
>.|TRBJ1-5|TRBV19|.
CASSTNFNQPQHF
TGTGCCAGTAGTACGAACTTTAATCAGCCCCAGCATTTT
>once|TRBJ1-2|TRBV5-1|.
CASSSQGTGTNYGYTF
TGCGCCAGCAGCAGCCAAGGGACGGGGACTAACTATGGCTACACCTTC
>.|TRBJ2-5|TRBV28|.
CASSGSETQYF
TGTGCCAGCAGTGGATCGGAGACCCAGTACTTC
>.|TRBJ2-3|TRBV7-6|.
CASSLGGGPYDTQYF
TGTGCCAGCAGCTTAGGGGGTGGACCCTACGATACGCAGTATTTT
>.|TRBJ2-3|TRBV7-9|.
CASSFGGARDTQYF
TGTGCCAGCAGCTTTGGGGGGGCGCGAGATACGCAGTATTTT
>.|TRBJ2-2|TRBV29-1|.
CSVEESMNTGELFF
TGCAGCGTTGAAGAATCTATGAACACCGGGGAGCTGTTTTTT
>.|TRBJ1-4|TRBV5-1|TRBD1
CASSPGDSLPGLFF
TGCGCCAGCAGCCCCGGGGACAGCCTACCCGGACTGTTTTTT
>.|TRBJ2-5|TRBV29-1|TRBD1
CSVDGARQGASQETQYF
TGCAGCGTTGACGGCGCTAGACAGGGGGCGTCCCAAGAGACCCAGTACTTC
>.|TRBJ2-3|TRBV18|.
CASSPPLRASTDTQYF
TGTGCCAGCTCACCACCTCTCCGTGCGAGCACAGATACGCAGTATTTT
>.|TRBJ2-5|TRBV7-2|TRBD1
CASSLGGQGEETQYF
TGTGCCAGCAGCTTAGGCGGACAGGGCGAAGAGACCCAGTACTTC